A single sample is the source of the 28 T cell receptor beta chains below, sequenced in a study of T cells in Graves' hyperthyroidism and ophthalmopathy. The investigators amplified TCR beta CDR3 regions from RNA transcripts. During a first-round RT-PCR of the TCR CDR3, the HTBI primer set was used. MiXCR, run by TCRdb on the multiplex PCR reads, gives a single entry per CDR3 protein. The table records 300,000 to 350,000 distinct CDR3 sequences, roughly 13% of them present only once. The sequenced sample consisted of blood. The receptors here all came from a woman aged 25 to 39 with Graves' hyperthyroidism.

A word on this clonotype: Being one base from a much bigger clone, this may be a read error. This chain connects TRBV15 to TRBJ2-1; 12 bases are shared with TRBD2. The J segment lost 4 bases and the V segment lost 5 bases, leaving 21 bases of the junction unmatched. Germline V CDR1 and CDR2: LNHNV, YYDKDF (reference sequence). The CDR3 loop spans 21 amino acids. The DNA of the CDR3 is TGTGCCACCAGCCTCGGGGGCCGGGGGTGGGTCCTAGCGGGGGGGTACAATGAGCAGTTCTTC. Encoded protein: CATSLGGRGWVLAGGYNEQFF. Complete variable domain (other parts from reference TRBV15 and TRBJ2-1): DAMVIQNPRYQVTQFGKPVTLSCSQTLNHNVMYWYQQKSSQAPKLLFHYYDKDFNNEADTPDNFQSRRPNTSFCFLDIRSPGLGDTAMYLCATSLGGRGWVLAGGYNEQFFGPGTRLTVL.

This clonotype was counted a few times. The CDR3 bases are TGTGCCAGCACAGACATGTCCTACAATGAGCAGTTCTTC. Translating gives CASTDMSYNEQFF. The gene calls are TRBV12-3 or TRBV12-4 and TRBJ2-1; D is ambiguous. V was cut by 7 bases and J by 1 base, with 8 bases left in between. This CDR3 comprises 13 residues.

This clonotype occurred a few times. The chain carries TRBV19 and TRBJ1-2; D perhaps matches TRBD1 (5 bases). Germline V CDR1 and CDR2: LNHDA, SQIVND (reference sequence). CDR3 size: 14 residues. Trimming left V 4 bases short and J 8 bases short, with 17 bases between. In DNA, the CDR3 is TGTGCCAGTAGTACCGACGGGACGTTTGGAGGCTACACCTTC. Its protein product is CASSTDGTFGGYTF.

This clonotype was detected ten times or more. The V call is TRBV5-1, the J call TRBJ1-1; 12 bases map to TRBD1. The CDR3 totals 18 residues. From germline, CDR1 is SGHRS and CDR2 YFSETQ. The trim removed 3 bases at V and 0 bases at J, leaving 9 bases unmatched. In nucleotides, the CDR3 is TGCGCCAGCAGCTCTCGTCCGGGACAGGGGGCTGTGAACACTGAAGCTTTCTTT. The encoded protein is CASSSRPGQGAVNTEAFF.

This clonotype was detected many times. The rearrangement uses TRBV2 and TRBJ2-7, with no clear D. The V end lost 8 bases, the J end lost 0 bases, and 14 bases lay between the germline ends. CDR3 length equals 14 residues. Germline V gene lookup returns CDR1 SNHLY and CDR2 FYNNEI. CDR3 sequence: CASRSQASSYEQYF. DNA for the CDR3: TGTGCCAGCCGTTCCCAGGCCAGCTCCTACGAGCAGTACTTC.

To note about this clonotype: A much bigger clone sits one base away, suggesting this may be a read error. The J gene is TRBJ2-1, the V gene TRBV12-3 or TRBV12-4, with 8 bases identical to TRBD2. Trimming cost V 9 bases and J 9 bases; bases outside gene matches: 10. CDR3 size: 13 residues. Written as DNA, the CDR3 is TGTGCCAGTGGCCAGCGGGAGATCCGTGAGCAGTTCTTC. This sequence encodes CASGQREIREQFF.

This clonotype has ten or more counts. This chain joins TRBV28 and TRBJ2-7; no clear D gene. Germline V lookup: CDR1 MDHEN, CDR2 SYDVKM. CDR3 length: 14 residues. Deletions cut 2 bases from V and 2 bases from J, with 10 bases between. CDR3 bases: TGTGCCAGCAGTTTAGATCCAGCTACCTACGAGCAGTACTTC. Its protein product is CASSLDPATYEQYF.

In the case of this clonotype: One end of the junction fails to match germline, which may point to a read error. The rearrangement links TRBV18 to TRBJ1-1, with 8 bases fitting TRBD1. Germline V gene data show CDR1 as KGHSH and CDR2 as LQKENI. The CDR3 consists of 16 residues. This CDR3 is CASSSPPGTGNTEAFF. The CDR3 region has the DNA TGTGCCAGCTCATCACCTCCCGGGACAGGGAACACTGAAGCTTTCTTT.

The CDR3 DNA sequence: TGCGCCAGCAGTGGCGGCGGGAGCGCAGATACGCAGTATTTT. It translates to CASSGGGSADTQYF. This sequence joins TRBV10-1 and TRBJ2-3, with 7 bases identical to TRBD2. Per germline, CDR1 WNHNN and CDR2 SYGVQD (reference sequence). The J segment lost 4 bases and the V segment lost 4 bases, leaving 5 bases of the junction unmatched. The CDR3 has 14 residues.

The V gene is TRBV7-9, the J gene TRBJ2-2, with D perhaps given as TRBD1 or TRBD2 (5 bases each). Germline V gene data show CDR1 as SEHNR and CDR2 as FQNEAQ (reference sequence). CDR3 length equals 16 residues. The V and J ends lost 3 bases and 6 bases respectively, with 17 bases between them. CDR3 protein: CASSFGRDQRSGELFF. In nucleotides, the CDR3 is TGTGCCAGCAGCTTTGGACGGGACCAACGGTCCGGGGAGCTGTTTTTT.

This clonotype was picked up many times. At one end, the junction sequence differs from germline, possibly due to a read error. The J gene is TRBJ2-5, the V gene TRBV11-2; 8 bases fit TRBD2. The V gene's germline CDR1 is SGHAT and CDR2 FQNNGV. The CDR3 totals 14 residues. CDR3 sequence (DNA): TGTGCCAGCAGCTTAGCGGGAGGGGGAGAGGCCCAGTACTTC. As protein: CASSLAGGGEAQYF.

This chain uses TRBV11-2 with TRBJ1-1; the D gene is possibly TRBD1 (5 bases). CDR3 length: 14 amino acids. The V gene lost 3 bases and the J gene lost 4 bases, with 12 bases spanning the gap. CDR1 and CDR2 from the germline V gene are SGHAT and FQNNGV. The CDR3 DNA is TGTGCCAGCAGCTTTTCTTGGGGGAGCACTGAAGCTTTCTTT. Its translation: CASSFSWGSTEAFF. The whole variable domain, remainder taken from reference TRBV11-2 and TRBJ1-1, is EAGVAQSPRYKIIEKRQSVAFWCNPISGHATLYWYQQILGQGPKLLIQFQNNGVVDDSQLPKDRFSAERLKGVDSTLKIQPAKLEDSAVYLCASSFSWGSTEAFFGQGTRLTVV.

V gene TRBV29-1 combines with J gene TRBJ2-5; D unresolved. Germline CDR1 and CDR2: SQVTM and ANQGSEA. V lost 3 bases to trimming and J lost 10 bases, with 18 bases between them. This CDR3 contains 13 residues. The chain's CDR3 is CSVEPVEVIGQYF. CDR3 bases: TGCAGCGTTGAGCCCGTGGAAGTCATCGGCCAGTACTTC. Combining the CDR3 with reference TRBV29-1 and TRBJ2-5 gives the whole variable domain SAVISQKPSRDICQRGTSLTIQCQVDSQVTMMFWYRQQPGQSLTLIATANQGSEATYESGFVIDKFPISRPNLTFSTLTVSNMSPEDSSIYLCSVEPVEVIGQYFGPGTRLLVL.

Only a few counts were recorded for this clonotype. The CDR3 sequence is CATSDPGQGFNGYTF. The CDR3 DNA follows: TGTGCCACCAGTGATCCGGGACAGGGATTCAACGGCTACACCTTC. V usage is TRBV24-1 and J usage is TRBJ1-2; 9 bases agree with TRBD1. The germline gives CDR1 KGHDR, CDR2 SFDVKD. This CDR3 contains 15 residues. With 3 bases clipped from V and 8 bases from J, the junction kept 9 bases outside the gene matches.

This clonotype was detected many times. The CDR3 nucleotides read TGTGCCAGCAGCTCCCCGGGTCCGGGTCAGCCCCAGCATTTT. As protein: CASSSPGPGQPQHF. The genes are TRBV28 and TRBJ1-5; D is undetermined. Germline V gene data show CDR1 as MDHEN and CDR2 as SYDVKM. The germline V and J ends were trimmed by 6 bases and 6 bases, with 15 bases remaining between them. The CDR3 has 14 amino acids.

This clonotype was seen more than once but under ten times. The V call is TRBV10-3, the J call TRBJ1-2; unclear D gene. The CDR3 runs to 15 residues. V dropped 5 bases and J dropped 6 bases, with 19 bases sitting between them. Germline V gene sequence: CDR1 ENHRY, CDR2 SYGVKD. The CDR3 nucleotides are TGTGCCATCAGTCCCGGGTTTGCGGAGTCGGATGGCTACACCTTC. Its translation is CAISPGFAESDGYTF.

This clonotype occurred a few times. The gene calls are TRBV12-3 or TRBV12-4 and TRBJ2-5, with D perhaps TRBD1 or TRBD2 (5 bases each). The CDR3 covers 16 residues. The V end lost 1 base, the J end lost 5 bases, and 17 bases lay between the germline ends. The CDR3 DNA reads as TGTGCCAGCAGTTTAGGGGACGCCGAAATGGTGGAGACCCAGTACTTC. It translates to CASSLGDAEMVETQYF.

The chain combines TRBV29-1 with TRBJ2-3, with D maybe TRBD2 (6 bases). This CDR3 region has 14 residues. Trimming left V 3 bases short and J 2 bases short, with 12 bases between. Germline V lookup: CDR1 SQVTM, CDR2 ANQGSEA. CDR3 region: CSVEKGEVTDTQYF. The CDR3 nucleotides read TGCAGCGTTGAGAAAGGGGAGGTCACAGATACGCAGTATTTT.

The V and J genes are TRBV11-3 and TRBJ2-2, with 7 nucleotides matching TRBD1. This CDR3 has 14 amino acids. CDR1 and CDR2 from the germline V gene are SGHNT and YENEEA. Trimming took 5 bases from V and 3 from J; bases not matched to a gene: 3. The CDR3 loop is CASSLQGDTGELFF. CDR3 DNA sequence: TGTGCCAGCAGCCTCCAGGGGGACACCGGGGAGCTGTTTTTT.

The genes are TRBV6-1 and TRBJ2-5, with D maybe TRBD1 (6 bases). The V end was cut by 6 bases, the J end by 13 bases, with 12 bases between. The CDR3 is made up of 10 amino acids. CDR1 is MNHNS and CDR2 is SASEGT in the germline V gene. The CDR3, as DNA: TGTGCCAGCAGAAACAGGGAGTCGTACTTC. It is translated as CASRNRESYF.

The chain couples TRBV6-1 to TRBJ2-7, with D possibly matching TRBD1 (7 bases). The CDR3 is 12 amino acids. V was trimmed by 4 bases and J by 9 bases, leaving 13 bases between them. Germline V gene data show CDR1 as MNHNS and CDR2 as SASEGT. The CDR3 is CASSGQGSGQYF. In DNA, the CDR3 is TGTGCCAGCAGTGGACAGGGTAGCGGGCAGTACTTC.

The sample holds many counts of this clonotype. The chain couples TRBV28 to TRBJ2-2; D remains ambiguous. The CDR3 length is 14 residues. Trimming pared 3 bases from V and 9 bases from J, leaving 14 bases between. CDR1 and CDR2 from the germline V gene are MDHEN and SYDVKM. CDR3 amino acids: CASSLASPGRELFF. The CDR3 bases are TGTGCCAGCAGTTTGGCCAGTCCTGGACGGGAGCTGTTTTTT.

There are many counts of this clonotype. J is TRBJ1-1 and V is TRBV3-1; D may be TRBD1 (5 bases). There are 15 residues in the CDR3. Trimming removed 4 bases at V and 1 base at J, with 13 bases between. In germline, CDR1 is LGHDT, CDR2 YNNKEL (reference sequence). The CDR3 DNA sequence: TGTGCCAGCAGCCGGGGCATAACAGGGAACACTGAAGCTTTCTTT. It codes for CASSRGITGNTEAFF.

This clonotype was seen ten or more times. The CDR3 sequence: CASSLFRGNTIYF. The CDR3 DNA follows: TGTGCCAGCAGTTTATTCCGCGGAAACACCATATATTTT. The chain couples TRBV27 to TRBJ1-3; D gene uncertain. Germline values: CDR1 MNHEY, CDR2 SMNVEV (reference sequence). The CDR3 extends over 13 amino acids. Deletions cut 1 base from V and 4 bases from J, with 5 bases between.

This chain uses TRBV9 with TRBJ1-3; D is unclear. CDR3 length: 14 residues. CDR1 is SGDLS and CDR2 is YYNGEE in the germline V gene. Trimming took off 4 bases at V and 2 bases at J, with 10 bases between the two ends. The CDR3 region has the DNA TGTGCCAGCAGCCCCCGTTCCGCTGGAAACACCATATATTTT. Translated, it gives CASSPRSAGNTIYF.

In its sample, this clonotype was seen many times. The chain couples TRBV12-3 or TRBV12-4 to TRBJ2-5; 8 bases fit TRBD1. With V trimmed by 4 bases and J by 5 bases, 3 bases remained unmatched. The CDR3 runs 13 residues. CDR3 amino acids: CASSWTGRETQYF. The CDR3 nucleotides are TGTGCCAGCAGTTGGACAGGGAGGGAGACCCAGTACTTC.

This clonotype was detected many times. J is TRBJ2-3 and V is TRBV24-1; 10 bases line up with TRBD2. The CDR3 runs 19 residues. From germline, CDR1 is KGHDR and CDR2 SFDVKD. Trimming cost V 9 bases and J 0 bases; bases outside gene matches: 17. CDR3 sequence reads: CATWAEREGRGQSTDTQYF. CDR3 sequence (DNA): TGTGCCACCTGGGCGGAGCGGGAGGGTCGAGGTCAGAGCACAGATACGCAGTATTTT.

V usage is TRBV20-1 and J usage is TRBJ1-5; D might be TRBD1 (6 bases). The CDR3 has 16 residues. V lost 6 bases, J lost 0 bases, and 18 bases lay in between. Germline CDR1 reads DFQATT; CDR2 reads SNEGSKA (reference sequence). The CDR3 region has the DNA TGCAGTGCGCGGGACAAACCGGAGTATAGCAATCAGCCCCAGCATTTT. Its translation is CSARDKPEYSNQPQHF.